The clone carrying this T cell receptor (beta chain) was seen a single time. The data originate from a study of blood T cell repertoires in COVID-19. As for the study in general: Researchers got acute and convalescent COVID-19 samples from the United States, Italy and Spain.

In the study's own analysis: The assay estimated nucleated cells by amplifying reference gene primers. The protocol was immunoSEQ multiplex PCR, while the TCRdb copy is restricted to in-frame clones and leaves out a portion. D and trimming come from the DNA, and the V and J calls and clone size come from that table. Of about 45,000 clones listed, 80% are singletons. This TCR was sampled from a man in his 70s with acute or convalescent COVID-19. Sequenced material: peripheral blood.

Written as DNA, the CDR3 is TGTGCCAGCAGTCGCGGACTAGCGGGGGTGGATGAGCAGTTCTTC. Residues: CASSRGLAGVDEQFF. This chain joins TRBV7-2 and TRBJ2-1; 13 bases fit TRBD2. V shed 6 bases, J shed 8 bases, and the junction held 7 bases outside the gene matches. CDR1 SGHTA and CDR2 FQGNSA come from the germline V gene. The CDR3 is 15 amino acids.